Below are 5 T cell receptor beta chains sequenced from a single sample in a study of control samples from healthy donors and cancer patients. The method was immunoSEQ multiplex PCR; TCRdb's version includes in-frame clones alone and lacks a portion of them. In the table there are fewer than 150,000 clones, approximately 91% of which are singletons. Sequenced: blood. These receptors were collected from a woman between 18 and 29 years old in good health.

The chain employs TRBV9 and TRBJ2-2; D perhaps matches TRBD2 (5 bases). This CDR3 is 17 amino acids long. The germline CDR1 and CDR2 sequences are SGDLS and YYNGEE. Trimming cost V 1 base and J 2 bases, with 15 bases left between them. CDR3 DNA: TGTGCCAGCAGCGTACTAGCTCAGAATACTAACACCGGGGAGCTGTTTTTT. It specifies CASSVLAQNTNTGELFF.

This rearrangement joins TRBV30 to TRBJ2-7; 10 bases are shared with TRBD1. This CDR3 comprises 14 residues. Trimming at V came to 0 bases and at J to 3 bases, leaving 2 bases not matched to a gene. From germline, CDR1 is GTSNPN and CDR2 SVGIG (reference sequence). This CDR3 reads CAWSVWDRGYEQYF. The CDR3 bases are TGTGCCTGGAGTGTATGGGACAGGGGCTACGAGCAGTACTTC.

CDR3 in amino acids: CATQDGNPYNEQFF. The CDR3 bases are TGTGCCACCCAAGACGGAAATCCCTACAATGAGCAGTTCTTC. The chain is built from TRBV15 and TRBJ2-1; D gene ambiguous. The CDR3 extends over 14 amino acids. Germline V gives CDR1 LNHNV, CDR2 YYDKDF (reference sequence). The germline V and J ends were trimmed by 8 bases and 2 bases, with 13 bases remaining between them.

CDR3 protein: CASSILGTGEDTQYF. CDR3 sequence (DNA): TGTGCCAGTAGTATATTGGGGACGGGGGAAGATACGCAGTATTTT. The chain joins TRBV19 to TRBJ2-3; D perhaps matches TRBD2 (6 bases). The V end was cut by 2 bases, the J end by 5 bases, with 14 bases between. The CDR3 has 15 residues. Germline CDR1 is LNHDA and CDR2 is SQIVND (reference sequence). The whole variable domain, remainder taken from reference TRBV19 and TRBJ2-3, is DGGITQSPKYLFRKEGQNVTLSCEQNLNHDAMYWYRQDPGQGLRLIYYSQIVNDFQKGDIAEGYSVSREKKESFPLTVTSAQKNPTAFYLCASSILGTGEDTQYFGPGTRLTVL.

The rearrangement uses TRBV4-2 and TRBJ1-5, with a weak D call TRBD1 (6 bases). V was trimmed by 0 bases and J by 4 bases, leaving 16 bases between them. Germline V CDR1 and CDR2: LGHNA, YNFKEQ. The CDR3 has 17 residues. This chain's CDR3 is CASSQEGGRGINQPQHF. The DNA of the CDR3 is TGTGCCAGCAGCCAAGAAGGGGGTCGGGGAATTAATCAGCCCCAGCATTTT.